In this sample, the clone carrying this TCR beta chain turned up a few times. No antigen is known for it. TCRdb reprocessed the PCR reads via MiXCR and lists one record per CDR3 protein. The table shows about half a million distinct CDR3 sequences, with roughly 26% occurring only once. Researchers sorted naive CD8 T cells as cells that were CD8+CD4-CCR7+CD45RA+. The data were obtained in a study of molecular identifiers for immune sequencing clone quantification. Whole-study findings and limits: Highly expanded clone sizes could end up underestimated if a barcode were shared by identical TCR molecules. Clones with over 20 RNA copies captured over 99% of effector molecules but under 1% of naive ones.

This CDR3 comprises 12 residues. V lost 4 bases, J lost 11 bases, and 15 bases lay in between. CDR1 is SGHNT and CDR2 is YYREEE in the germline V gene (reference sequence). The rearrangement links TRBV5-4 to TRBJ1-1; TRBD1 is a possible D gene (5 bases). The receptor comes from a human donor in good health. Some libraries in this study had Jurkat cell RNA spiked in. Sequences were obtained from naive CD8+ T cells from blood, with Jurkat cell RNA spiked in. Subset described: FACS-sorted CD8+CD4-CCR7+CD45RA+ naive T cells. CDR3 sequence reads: CASSPTEEKAFF. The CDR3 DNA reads TGTGCCAGCAGCCCGACAGAGGAAAAGGCTTTCTTT.